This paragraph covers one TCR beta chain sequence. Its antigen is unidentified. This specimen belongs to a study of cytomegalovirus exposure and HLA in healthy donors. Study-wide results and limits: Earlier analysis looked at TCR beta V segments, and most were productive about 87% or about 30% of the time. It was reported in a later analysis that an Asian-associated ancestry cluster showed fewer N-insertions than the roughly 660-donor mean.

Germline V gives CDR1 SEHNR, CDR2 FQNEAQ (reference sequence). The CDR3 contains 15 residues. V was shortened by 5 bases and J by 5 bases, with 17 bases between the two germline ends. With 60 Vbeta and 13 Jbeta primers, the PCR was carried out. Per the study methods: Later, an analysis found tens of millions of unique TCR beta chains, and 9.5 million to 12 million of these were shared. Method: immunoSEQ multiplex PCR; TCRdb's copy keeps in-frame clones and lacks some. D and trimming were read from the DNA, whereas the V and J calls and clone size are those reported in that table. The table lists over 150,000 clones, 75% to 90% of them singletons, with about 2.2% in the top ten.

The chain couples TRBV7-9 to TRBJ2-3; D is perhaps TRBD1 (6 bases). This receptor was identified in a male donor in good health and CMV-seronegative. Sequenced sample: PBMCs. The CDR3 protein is CASSIPGHLRDTQYF. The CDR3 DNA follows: TGTGCCAGCAGCATACCGGGACATCTCAGAGATACGCAGTATTTT.